The T cell receptor (beta chain) described here comes from a study of blood T cells in healthy people across ages. This clonotype has only a few counts. The target antigen is unknown. For the second PCR, which ran for about 7 to 11 cycles, a sample-barcoded 5' primer and a J-beta primer mix were used. In TCRdb, the 5' RACE reads were re-called with MiXCR into one record per CDR3 protein. The sample yields fewer than 1.5 million distinct CDR3 sequences, 42% seen once. Study-wide results and limits: TCR beta diversity, measured per million T cells, fell in a roughly linear way with age.

CDR1 and CDR2 (germline): SQVTM, ANQGSEA. Trimming cost V 5 bases and J 8 bases; bases outside gene matches: 11. The CDR3 contains 14 residues. This sequence joins TRBV29-1 and TRBJ1-4; 7 positions match TRBD1. The sequencing input was blood. The receptor was isolated from a woman younger than 30 in good health. Here the CDR3 reads CSVNKDREEEKLFF. CDR3 coding DNA: TGCAGCGTTAACAAAGACAGGGAAGAAGAAAAACTGTTTTTT.